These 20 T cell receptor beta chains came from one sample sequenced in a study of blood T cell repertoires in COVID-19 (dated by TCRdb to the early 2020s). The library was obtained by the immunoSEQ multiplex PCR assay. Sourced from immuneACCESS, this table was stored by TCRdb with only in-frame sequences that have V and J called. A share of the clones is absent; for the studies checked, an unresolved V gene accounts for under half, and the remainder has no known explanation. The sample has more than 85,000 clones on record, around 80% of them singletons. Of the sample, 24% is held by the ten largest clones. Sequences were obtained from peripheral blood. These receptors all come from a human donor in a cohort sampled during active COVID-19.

This CDR3 is CASSPTMKAGERETQYF. CDR3 DNA sequence: TGTGCCAGCAGCCCCACTATGAAAGCGGGAGAACGGGAGACCCAGTACTTC. The V call is TRBV5-6, the J call TRBJ2-5; 8 bases match TRBD2. V gave up 4 bases and J gave up 5 bases; unmatched junction bases: 16. This CDR3 region has 17 residues. Germline V gives CDR1 SGHDT, CDR2 YYEEEE.

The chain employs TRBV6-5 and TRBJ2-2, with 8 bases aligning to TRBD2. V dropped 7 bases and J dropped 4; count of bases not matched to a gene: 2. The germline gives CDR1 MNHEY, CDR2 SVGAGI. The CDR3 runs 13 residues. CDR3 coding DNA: TGTGCCAGCACTCGGGGGGGCACCGGGGAGCTGTTTTTT. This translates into CASTRGGTGELFF.

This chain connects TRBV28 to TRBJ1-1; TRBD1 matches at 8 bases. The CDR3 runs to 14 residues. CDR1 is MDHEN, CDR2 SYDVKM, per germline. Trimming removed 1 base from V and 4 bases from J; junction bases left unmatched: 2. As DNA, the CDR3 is TGTGCCAGCAGTTTATCTGGACAGGGCACTGAAGCTTTCTTT. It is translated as CASSLSGQGTEAFF.

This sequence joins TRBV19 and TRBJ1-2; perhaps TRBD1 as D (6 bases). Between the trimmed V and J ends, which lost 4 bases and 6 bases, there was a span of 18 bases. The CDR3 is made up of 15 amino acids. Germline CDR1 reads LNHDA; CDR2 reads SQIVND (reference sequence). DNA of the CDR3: TGTGCCAGTAGTACCTACCAGGACAGCCGCAATGGCTACACCTTC. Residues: CASSTYQDSRNGYTF. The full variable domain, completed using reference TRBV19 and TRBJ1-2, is DGGITQSPKYLFRKEGQNVTLSCEQNLNHDAMYWYRQDPGQGLRLIYYSQIVNDFQKGDIAEGYSVSREKKESFPLTVTSAQKNPTAFYLCASSTYQDSRNGYTFGSGTRLTVV.

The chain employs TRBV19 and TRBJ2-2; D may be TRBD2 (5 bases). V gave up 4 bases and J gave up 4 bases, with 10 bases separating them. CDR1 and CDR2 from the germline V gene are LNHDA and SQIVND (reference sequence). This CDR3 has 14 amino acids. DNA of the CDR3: TGTGCCAGTAGTAGTGGGAGTACCACCGGGGAGCTGTTTTTT. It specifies CASSSGSTTGELFF.

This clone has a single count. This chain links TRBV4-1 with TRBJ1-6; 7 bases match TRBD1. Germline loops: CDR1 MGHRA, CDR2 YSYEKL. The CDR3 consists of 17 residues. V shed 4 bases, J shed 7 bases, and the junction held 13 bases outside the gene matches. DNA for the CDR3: TGCGCCAGCAGCCCCCGGGACAGCCGAGGGGTGAATTCACCCCTCCACTTT. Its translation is CASSPRDSRGVNSPLHF.

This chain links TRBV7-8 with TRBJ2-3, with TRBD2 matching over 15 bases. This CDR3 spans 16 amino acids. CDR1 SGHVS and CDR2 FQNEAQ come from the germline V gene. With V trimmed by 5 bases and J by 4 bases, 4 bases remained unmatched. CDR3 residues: CASSMGLAGGPDTQYF. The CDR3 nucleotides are TGTGCCAGCAGCATGGGACTAGCGGGGGGTCCAGATACGCAGTATTTT.

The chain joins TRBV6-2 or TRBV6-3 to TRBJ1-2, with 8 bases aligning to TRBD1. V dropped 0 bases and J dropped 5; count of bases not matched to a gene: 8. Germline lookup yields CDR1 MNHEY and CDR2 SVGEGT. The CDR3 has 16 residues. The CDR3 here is CASSYSLDRAEYGYTF. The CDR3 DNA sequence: TGTGCCAGCAGTTACTCTCTGGACAGGGCGGAGTATGGCTACACCTTC.

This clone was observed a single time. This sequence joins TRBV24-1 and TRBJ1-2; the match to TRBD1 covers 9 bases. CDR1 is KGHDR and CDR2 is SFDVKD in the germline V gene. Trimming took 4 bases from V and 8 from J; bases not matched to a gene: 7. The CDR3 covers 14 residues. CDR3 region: CATSEYGTGQGYTF. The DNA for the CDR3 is TGTGCCACCAGTGAATACGGGACAGGGCAAGGCTACACCTTC.

The CDR3 DNA follows: TGCGCCAGCAGTGTCAGATCTTCCGGGGCTAATGAAAAACTGTTTTTT. Its protein is CASSVRSSGANEKLFF. The V call is TRBV10-2, the J call TRBJ1-4; the D is unclear. Germline values: CDR1 WSHSY, CDR2 SAAADI. The CDR3 extends over 16 amino acids. V lost 4 bases and J lost 3, with 15 bases in between.

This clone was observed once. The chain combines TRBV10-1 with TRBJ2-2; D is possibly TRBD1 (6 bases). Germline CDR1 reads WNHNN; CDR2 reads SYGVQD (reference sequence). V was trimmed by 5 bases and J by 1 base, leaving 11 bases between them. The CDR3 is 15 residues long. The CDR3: CASSTGNVNTGELFF. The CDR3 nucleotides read TGCGCCAGCAGTACAGGGAACGTGAACACCGGGGAGCTGTTTTTT.

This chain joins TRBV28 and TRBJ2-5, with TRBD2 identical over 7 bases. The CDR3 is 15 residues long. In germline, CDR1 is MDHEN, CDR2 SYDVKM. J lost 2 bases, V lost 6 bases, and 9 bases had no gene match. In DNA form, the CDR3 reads TGTGCCAGCAGCCCCAGGGTGGGACTACAAGAGACCCAGTACTTC. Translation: CASSPRVGLQETQYF.

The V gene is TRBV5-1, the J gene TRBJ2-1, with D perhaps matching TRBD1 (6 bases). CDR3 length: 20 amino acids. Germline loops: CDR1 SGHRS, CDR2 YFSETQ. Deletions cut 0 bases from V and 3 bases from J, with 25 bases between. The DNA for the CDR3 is TGCGCCAGCAGCTTGGTTTCCCCCCGAAACAGGGAAGACTACTACAATGAGCAGTTCTTC. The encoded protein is CASSLVSPRNREDYYNEQFF.

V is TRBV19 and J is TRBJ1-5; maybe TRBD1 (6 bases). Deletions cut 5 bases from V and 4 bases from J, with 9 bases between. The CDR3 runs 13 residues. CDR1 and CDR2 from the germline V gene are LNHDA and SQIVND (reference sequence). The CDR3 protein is CASSRTANQPQHF. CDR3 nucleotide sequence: TGTGCCAGTAGTCGGACAGCAAATCAGCCCCAGCATTTT.

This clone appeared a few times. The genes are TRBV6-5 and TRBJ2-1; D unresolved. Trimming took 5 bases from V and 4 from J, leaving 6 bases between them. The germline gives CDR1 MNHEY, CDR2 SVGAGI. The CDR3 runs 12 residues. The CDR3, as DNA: TGTGCCAGCAGTACAACGTACAATGAGCAGTTCTTC. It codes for CASSTTYNEQFF.

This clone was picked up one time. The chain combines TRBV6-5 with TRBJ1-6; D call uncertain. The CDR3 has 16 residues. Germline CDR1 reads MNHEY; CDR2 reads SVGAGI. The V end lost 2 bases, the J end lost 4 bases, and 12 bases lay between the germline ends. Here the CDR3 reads CASSYKAEGYNSPLHF. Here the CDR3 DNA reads TGTGCCAGCAGTTACAAGGCCGAGGGATATAATTCACCCCTCCACTTT.

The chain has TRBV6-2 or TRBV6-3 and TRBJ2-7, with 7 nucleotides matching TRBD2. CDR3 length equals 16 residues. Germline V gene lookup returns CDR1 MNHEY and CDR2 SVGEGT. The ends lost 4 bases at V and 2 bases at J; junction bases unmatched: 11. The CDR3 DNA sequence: TGTGCCAGCAGTTCGGGGGGATTCCGCCTAACCTACGAGCAGTACTTC. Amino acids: CASSSGGFRLTYEQYF.

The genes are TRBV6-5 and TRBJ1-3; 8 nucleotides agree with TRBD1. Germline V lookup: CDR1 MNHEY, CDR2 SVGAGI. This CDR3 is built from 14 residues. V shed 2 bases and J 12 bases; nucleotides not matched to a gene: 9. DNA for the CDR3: TGTGCCAGCAGTTACACCGGACAGGGTTCTATCATATATTTT. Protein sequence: CASSYTGQGSIIYF.

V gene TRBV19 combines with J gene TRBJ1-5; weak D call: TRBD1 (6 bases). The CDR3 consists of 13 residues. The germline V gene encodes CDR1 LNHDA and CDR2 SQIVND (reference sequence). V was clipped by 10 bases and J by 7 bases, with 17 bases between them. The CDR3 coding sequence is TGTGCCACCGCAGAGACAGGAAACCAGCCCCAGCATTTT. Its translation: CATAETGNQPQHF.

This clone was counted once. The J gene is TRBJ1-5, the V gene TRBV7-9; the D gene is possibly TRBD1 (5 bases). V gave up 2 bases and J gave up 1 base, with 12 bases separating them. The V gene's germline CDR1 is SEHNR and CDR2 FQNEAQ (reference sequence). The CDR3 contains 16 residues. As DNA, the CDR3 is TGTGCCAGCAGCTTATCCGGGGCGGGAAGCAATCAGCCCCAGCATTTT. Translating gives CASSLSGAGSNQPQHF.